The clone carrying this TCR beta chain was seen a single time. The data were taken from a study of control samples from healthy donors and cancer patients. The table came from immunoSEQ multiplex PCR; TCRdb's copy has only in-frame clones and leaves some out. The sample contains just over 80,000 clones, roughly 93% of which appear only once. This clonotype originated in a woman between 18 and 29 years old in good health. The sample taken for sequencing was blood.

CDR3 bases: TGCGCCAGCAGCTTGGGTGACAGGGGGGAGACCCAGTACTTC. This codes for CASSLGDRGETQYF. V usage is TRBV5-1 and J usage is TRBJ2-5; 9 positions match TRBD1. The CDR3 has 14 residues. Trimming removed 0 bases from V and 5 bases from J; junction bases left unmatched: 2. The germline CDR1 and CDR2 sequences are SGHRS and YFSETQ.